This passage covers 3 T cell receptor beta chains from one sample sequenced in a study of cytomegalovirus exposure and HLA in healthy donors. Researchers ran the PCR with 60 Vbeta and 13 Jbeta primers. Data came from immunoSEQ multiplex PCR; TCRdb stores just in-frame clones and leaves some out. The sample shows around 150,000 clones, roughly 80% of them seen only once. Sequences were obtained from PBMCs. These receptors originate from a woman younger than 45 in good health and CMV-seropositive.

The chain links TRBV9 to TRBJ2-7; no reliable D call. The CDR3 consists of 12 residues. Germline CDR1 reads SGDLS; CDR2 reads YYNGEE. Trimming removed 2 bases from V and 3 bases from J, with 6 bases in between. For the CDR3, the DNA is TGTGCCAGCAGCGTCTCAGGCTACGAGCAGTACTTC. This codes for CASSVSGYEQYF.

This clone showed up just a few times. V and J are TRBV15 and TRBJ2-2, with 9 bases matching TRBD2. The J segment lost 7 bases and the V segment lost 7 bases, leaving 7 bases of the junction unmatched. CDR3 length equals 14 residues. Germline CDR1 is LNHNV and CDR2 is YYDKDF (reference sequence). The CDR3: CATTSGGPYGELFF. The CDR3 DNA reads TGTGCCACCACCAGCGGGGGGCCCTACGGGGAGCTGTTTTTT.

The chain recombines TRBV5-4 with TRBJ2-7, with 8 bases aligning to TRBD1. Germline assignment: CDR1 SGHNT and CDR2 YYREEE (reference sequence). V lost 4 bases and J lost 2; bases outside the gene matches: 8. The CDR3 consists of 15 residues. The CDR3 DNA is TGTGCCAGCAGCACCTCCGGGACAGGTACCTACGAGCAGTACTTC. The encoded protein is CASSTSGTGTYEQYF.